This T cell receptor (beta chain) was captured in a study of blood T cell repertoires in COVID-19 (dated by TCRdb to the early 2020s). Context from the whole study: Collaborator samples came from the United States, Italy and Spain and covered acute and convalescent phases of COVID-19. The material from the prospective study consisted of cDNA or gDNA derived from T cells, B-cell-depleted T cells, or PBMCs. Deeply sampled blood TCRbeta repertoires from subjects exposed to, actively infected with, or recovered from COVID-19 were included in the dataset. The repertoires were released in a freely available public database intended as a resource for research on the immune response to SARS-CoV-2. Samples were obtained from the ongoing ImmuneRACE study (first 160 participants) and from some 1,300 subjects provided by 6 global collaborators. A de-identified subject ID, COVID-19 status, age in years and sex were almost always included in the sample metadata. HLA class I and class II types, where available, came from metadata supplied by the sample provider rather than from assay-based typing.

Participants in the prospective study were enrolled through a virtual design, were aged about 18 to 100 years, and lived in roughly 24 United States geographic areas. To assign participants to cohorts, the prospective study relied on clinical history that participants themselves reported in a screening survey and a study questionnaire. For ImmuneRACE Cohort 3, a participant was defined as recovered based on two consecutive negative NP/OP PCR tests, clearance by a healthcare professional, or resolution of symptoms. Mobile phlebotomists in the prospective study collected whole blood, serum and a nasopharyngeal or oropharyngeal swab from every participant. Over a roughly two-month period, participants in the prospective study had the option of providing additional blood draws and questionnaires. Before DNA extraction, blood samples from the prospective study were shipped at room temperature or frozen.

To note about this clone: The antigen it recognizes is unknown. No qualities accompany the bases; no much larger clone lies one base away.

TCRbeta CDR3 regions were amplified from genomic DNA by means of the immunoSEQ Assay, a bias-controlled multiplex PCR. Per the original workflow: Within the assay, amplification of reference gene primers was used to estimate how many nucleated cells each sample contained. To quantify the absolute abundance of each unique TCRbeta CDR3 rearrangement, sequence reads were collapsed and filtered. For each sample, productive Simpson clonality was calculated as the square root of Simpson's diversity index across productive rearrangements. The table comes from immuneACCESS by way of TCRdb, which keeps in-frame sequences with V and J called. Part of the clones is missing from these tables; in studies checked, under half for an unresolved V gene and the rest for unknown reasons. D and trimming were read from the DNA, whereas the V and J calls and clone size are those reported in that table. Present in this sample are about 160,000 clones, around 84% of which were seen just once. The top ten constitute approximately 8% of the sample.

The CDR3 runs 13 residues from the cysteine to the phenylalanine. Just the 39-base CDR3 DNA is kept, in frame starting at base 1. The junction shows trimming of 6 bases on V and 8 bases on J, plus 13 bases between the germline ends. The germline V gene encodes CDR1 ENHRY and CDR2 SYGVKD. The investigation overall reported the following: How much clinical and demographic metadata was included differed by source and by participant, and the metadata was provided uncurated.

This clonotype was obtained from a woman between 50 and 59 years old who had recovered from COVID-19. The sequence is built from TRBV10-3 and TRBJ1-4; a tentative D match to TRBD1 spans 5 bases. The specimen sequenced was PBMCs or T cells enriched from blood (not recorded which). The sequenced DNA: TGTGCCATCAGCCCAGGGCTTCGGGAAAAACTGTTTTTT. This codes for CAISPGLREKLFF.